Each of the 8 T cell receptor beta chains below was sequenced from the same sample in a study of neurological immune-mediated disorders. A single record per CDR3 protein comes from TCRdb applying MiXCR to the 5' RACE reads. The sample carries approximately 130,000 distinct CDR3 sequences, about 3.2% recorded once. The sequencing input was PBMCs. Receptor source: a woman in her twenties or thirties with multiple sclerosis.

This clonotype was picked up many times. The chain is built from TRBV6-5 and TRBJ1-2, with TRBD1 matching 11 bases. J gave up 4 bases and V 2 bases, and 6 bases lay outside the gene matches. The CDR3 loop spans 16 amino acids. Germline lookup yields CDR1 MNHEY and CDR2 SVGAGI. Here the CDR3 reads CASSYKPGQGAYGYTF. Written as DNA, the CDR3 is TGTGCCAGCAGTTACAAGCCCGGACAGGGGGCCTATGGCTACACCTTC.

Notes on this clonotype: The junction departs from germline at one end; a sequencing error may be responsible. This chain uses TRBV20-1 with TRBJ1-6, with D unresolved. From germline, CDR1 is DFQATT and CDR2 SNEGSKA (reference sequence). The CDR3 has 13 amino acids. This CDR3 reads CSDRESSSGPLHF. The CDR3 bases are TGCAGTGATAGAGAGAGCTCGTCGGGACCCCTCCACTTT.

This clonotype was seen many times. V usage is TRBV29-1 and J usage is TRBJ2-7, with 11 bases lining up with TRBD2. V was pared by 0 bases and J by 5 bases, with 27 bases of the junction left unmatched. CDR3 length equals 22 residues. Germline assignment: CDR1 SQVTM and CDR2 ANQGSEA. CDR3 DNA sequence: TGCAGCGTTGAAGATATCCAACCCCCCCTACACACAACTAGCGGGAGTGCCCACGAGCAGTACTTC. It translates to CSVEDIQPPLHTTSGSAHEQYF.

Comments on this clonotype: This CDR3 fails to terminate in the conserved phenylalanine or tryptophan, so it likely reflects a read error. J is TRBJ1-2 and V is TRBV5-1, with no clear D. The CDR3 loop spans 14 amino acids. The germline V gene encodes CDR1 SGHRS and CDR2 YFSETQ. Trimming left V 0 bases short and J 8 bases short, with 14 bases between. CDR3 in DNA: TGCGCCAGCAGCTTGGTCCCACCCCATGAAGGCTACACCTGC. It specifies CASSLVPPHEGYTC.

The chain links TRBV21-1 to TRBJ2-7; the table's D gene call, TRBD1, was not cross checked with the DNA. TRBV21-1 is shown as a pseudogene. This CDR3 has 14 residues. The CDR3 loop is CASSKAAGNYEQYF. For the CDR3, the DNA is TGTGCCAGCAGCAAAGCTGCAGGGAACTACGAGCAGTACTTC.

This clonotype occurred many times. This rearrangement joins TRBV25-1 to TRBJ1-6; D gene ambiguous. The germline V gene has CDR1 MGHDK and CDR2 SYGVNS. This CDR3 spans 14 amino acids. Trimming pared 1 base from V and 5 bases from J, leaving 6 bases between. The CDR3 protein is CASSELWDNSPLHF. As DNA, the CDR3 is TGTGCCAGCAGTGAATTATGGGATAATTCACCCCTCCACTTT.

In its sample, this clonotype was seen many times. The chain joins TRBV4-1 to TRBJ2-3, with D unresolved. Trimming removed 0 bases at V and 4 bases at J, with 5 bases between. The CDR3 contains 13 residues. The germline V gene has CDR1 MGHRA and CDR2 YSYEKL. The CDR3, as DNA: TGCGCCAGCAGCCAAGATCCACCAGATACGCAGTATTTT. The encoded protein is CASSQDPPDTQYF.

This clonotype has at least ten counts. The chain couples TRBV12-3 or TRBV12-4 to TRBJ1-4; the match to TRBD1 covers 7 bases. The CDR3 is 14 amino acids. V shed 5 bases, J shed 6 bases, and the junction held 6 bases outside the gene matches. The CDR3 loop is CASSRDRVDEKLFF. CDR3 in DNA: TGTGCCAGCAGTAGAGACAGGGTTGATGAAAAACTGTTTTTT.